This T cell receptor beta chain was recorded in a study of blood T cells in healthy people across ages (dated by TCRdb to between 2014 and 2016). For context, the study as a whole: In model experiments, template switching captured roughly one uniquely barcoded TCR beta cDNA molecule for every two T cells. The study measured age-related changes in TCR beta repertoire diversity using deep sequencing normalized with unique cDNA molecular identifiers. Donors were grouped into four age groups: young (average roughly 17 years), middle-aged (roughly 40), aged (roughly 62) and long-lived (just over 80). To avoid experimental bias, donors of different ages were randomly spread across the sequencing lanes. Using the same blood draw, the study looked at two additional independent replicas of 1 million unique cDNA reads for two donors, one aged 18 to 30 and the other aged 80 or older.

Overall study outcomes, separate from this receptor: Compared with the aged group, the long-lived group had more naive CD4+ T cells, fewer expanded clones and increased TCR diversity, suggesting age selection. Total diversity estimates from one million sequenced T cells were considered lower bounds and underestimates. As age increased, observed TCR beta diversity per million T cells dropped in a roughly linear way, and a significant reduction was already evident by age 40. Because the CMV infection status of the donors was unknown, age-related changes in expanded clonotypes may potentially have been confounded. Observed TCR beta diversity correlated strongly with the percentage of naive T cells measured by flow cytometry. Conclusive comparison of naive and antigen-experienced compartments was prevented by the profiling of bulk unsorted PBMCs.

CDR1 and CDR2 were assigned from the germline V gene as SNHLY and FYNNEI. The CDR3 contains 14 residues, cysteine and phenylalanine counted. Of all the DNA, just the CDR3 is kept, 42 bases in frame from base 1. The germline V end is reduced by 8 bases and the J end by 2 bases; junction bases left unmatched: 9. Preparation of the library involved 5' RACE. TCRdb shows the sequencer as Illumina HiSeq 2500. A second about 7 to 12 cycle PCR used a sample-barcoded 5' primer and a J-beta primer mix. A template-switch 5' adaptor carrying 12 random nucleotides introduced a unique molecular identifier onto each TCR beta cDNA molecule. At least 3 million CDR3-containing paired-end reads were obtained from each sample. All of the RNA was converted into first-strand cDNA using the Mint cDNA synthesis kit, with a TRBC-specific oligonucleotide serving as the primer. Following uracil-DNA glycosylase treatment, all cDNA underwent a first 18-cycle PCR with the universal primers M1SS and BC2_uni_R. Under the source paper's analysis protocol: For normalization, 1 million high-quality reads, each with a distinct molecular identifier, were randomly selected from each sample. Reads with shared molecular identifiers were discarded instead of being binned into consensus sequences. MiTCR, run with a Q25 quality threshold and the strictest error-elimination algorithm, handled CDR3 identification, clonotype clustering and error correction. A nonparametric unseen species model with Euler transformation was used to estimate lower-bound total TCR beta diversity. TCRdb reprocessed the public reads (quality trimming at Q25 with fastp, clone calling with MiXCR) and kept in-frame beta chains. Records with the same CDR3 protein are collapsed into one entry carrying the most frequent genes and DNA. The V and J calls come from TCRdb's annotation, not from the publication. For this sample the table gives about 380,000 distinct CDR3 sequences, of which approximately 51% were detected only once. The ten largest make up 51% of the sample.

Donors were 39 systemically healthy Caucasian individuals from Russia aged roughly 6 to 95 years. Each donor gave roughly 9 milliliters of peripheral blood, drawn into EDTA-treated Vacutainer tubes. PBMCs were isolated by Ficoll-Paque density-gradient centrifugation, with at least 6 million obtained per sample. Total RNA was extracted from PBMCs with Trizol reagent, with at least 6 micrograms obtained per sample. For every donor, flow cytometry on a PBMC aliquot measured the percentage of naive CD45RAhigh/CD27high T cells. As concerns this clonotype: The target of this receptor is not known. Base qualities are missing; no much larger clone stands one base away.

The TCR comes from a man in his 60s in good health. The rearrangement joined TRBV2 to TRBJ2-7, and 7 junctional nucleotides match TRBD1. Sequencing input: blood. The nucleotide sequence reads as follows: TGTGCCAGCTTAGGGACAGACCGTCCCTACGAGCAGTACTTC. Its translation is CASLGTDRPYEQYF. With the portions outside the CDR3 filled from the reference TRBV2 and TRBJ2-7 genes, the complete variable region becomes EPEVTQTPSHQVTQMGQEVILRCVPISNHLYFYWYRQILGQKVEFLVSFYNNEISEKSEIFDDQFSVERPDGSNFTLKIRSTKLEDSAMYFCASLGTDRPYEQYFGPGTRLTVT.